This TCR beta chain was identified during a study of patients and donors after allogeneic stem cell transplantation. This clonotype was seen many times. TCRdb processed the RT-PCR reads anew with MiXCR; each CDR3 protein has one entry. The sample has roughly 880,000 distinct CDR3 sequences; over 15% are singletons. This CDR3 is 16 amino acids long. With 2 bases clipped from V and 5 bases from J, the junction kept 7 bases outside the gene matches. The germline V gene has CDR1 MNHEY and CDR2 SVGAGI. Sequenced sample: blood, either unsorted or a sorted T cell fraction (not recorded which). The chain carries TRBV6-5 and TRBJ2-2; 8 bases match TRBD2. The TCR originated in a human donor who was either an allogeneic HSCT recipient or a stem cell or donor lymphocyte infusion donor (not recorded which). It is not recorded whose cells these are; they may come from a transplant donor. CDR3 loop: CASSYPGRAGTGELFF. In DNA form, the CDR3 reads TGTGCCAGCAGTTACCCCGGGAGGGCGGGGACCGGGGAGCTGTTTTTT.